One and the same sample provided the 10 T cell receptor beta chains below, sequenced in a study of blood T cell repertoires in COVID-19. The data were produced by immunoSEQ multiplex PCR, yet TCRdb's version contains in-frame clones alone and is incomplete. This table has about 130,000 clones, around three quarters appearing once. Sequenced sample: peripheral blood. The source is a man aged 35 to 55 with active or convalescent COVID-19.

V and J are TRBV4-1 and TRBJ2-5; D is possibly TRBD1 (6 bases). V lost 3 bases, J lost 5 bases, and 16 bases lay in between. CDR1 and CDR2 from the germline V gene are MGHRA and YSYEKL. This CDR3 region has 15 residues. CDR3 nucleotide sequence: TGCGCCAGCAGCCACCGACAGGCGGCGGATGAGACCCAGTACTTC. Amino acid sequence: CASSHRQAADETQYF.

Here the CDR3 reads CATSASQGSGNTIYF. The CDR3 DNA sequence: TGTGCCACCAGCGCTTCACAGGGTTCAGGAAACACCATATATTTT. This chain connects TRBV15 to TRBJ1-3, with D perhaps matching TRBD1 (6 bases). The germline V and J ends were trimmed by 5 bases and 4 bases, with 15 bases remaining between them. The germline V gene encodes CDR1 LNHNV and CDR2 YYDKDF (reference sequence). The CDR3 runs 15 residues.

The rearrangement links TRBV24-1 to TRBJ2-1, with 7 bases aligning to TRBD1. CDR3 length: 14 residues. V shed 4 bases, J shed 6 bases, and the junction held 5 bases outside the gene matches. CDR1 and CDR2 (germline): KGHDR, SFDVKD. In DNA form, the CDR3 reads TGTGCCACCAGTGAAGACAGGGCGTTCAATGAGCAGTTCTTC. Amino acid sequence: CATSEDRAFNEQFF.

This sequence joins TRBV4-1 and TRBJ2-7, with D possibly TRBD2 on 5 matching bases. With 0 bases removed from V and 0 bases from J, the gap between germline ends came to 9 bases. CDR3 length: 15 amino acids. Germline lookup yields CDR1 MGHRA and CDR2 YSYEKL. DNA for the CDR3: TGCGCCAGCAGCCAAGAGGTACGGGGCTCCTACGAGCAGTACTTC. Translation gives CASSQEVRGSYEQYF.

The rearrangement links TRBV2 to TRBJ1-5, with no clear D. V gave up 6 bases and J gave up 3 bases, with 12 bases separating them. CDR3 size: 14 residues. Germline V gives CDR1 SNHLY, CDR2 FYNNEI. CDR3 bases: TGTGCCAGCAGCCCCGCCCAGAACAATCAGCCCCAGCATTTT. Translating gives CASSPAQNNQPQHF.

This clone has just one count. Here the CDR3 DNA reads TGTGCCAGCAGCCAAACCCCCCGGGGGGTCTTTTACAATGAGCAGTTCTTC. It encodes CASSQTPRGVFYNEQFF. The chain uses TRBV3-1 (or the pseudogene TRBV3-2) and TRBJ2-1; 7 nucleotides agree with TRBD2. The V and J ends lost 2 bases and 4 bases, in that order; junction bases with no gene match: 11. The CDR3 is 17 amino acids. Germline CDR1 reads LGHDT; CDR2 reads YNNKEL (reference sequence).

The V gene is TRBV11-2, the J gene TRBJ1-3, with TRBD1 identical over 11 bases. CDR1 is SGHAT and CDR2 is FQNNGV in the germline V gene. The CDR3 contains 13 residues. Trimming cost V 5 bases and J 8 bases; bases outside gene matches: 2. The chain's CDR3 is CASSQDRGHTIYF. CDR3 coding DNA: TGTGCCAGCAGCCAGGACAGGGGGCACACCATATATTTT.

The chain carries TRBV27 and TRBJ1-2, with D possibly TRBD1 on 5 matching bases. Germline V CDR1 and CDR2: MNHEY, SMNVEV (reference sequence). V was shortened by 0 bases and J by 2 bases, with 10 bases between the two germline ends. CDR3 length: 15 residues. This CDR3 reads CASSLSSGLNYGYTF. The CDR3 coding sequence is TGTGCCAGCAGTTTATCATCAGGGCTCAACTATGGCTACACCTTC.

The gene calls are TRBV12-3 or TRBV12-4 and TRBJ1-1; 11 nucleotides match TRBD1. J lost 8 bases, V lost 5 bases, and 4 bases had no gene match. The CDR3 is 13 amino acids. The chain's CDR3 is CASSPGQGAEAFF. The CDR3 DNA reads TGTGCCAGCAGTCCCGGACAGGGGGCGGAAGCTTTCTTT.

The rearrangement links TRBV7-9 to TRBJ2-3, with a tentative D call TRBD1 (5 bases). The CDR3 is made up of 15 amino acids. V shed 4 bases and J shed 3 bases, with 14 bases lying between them. Germline-derived CDR1 and CDR2 are SEHNR and FQNEAQ (reference sequence). The CDR3 is CASSWASGPTDTQYF. The CDR3 DNA sequence: TGTGCCAGCAGCTGGGCGTCAGGGCCGACAGATACGCAGTATTTT.